This TCR beta chain was recovered during a study of cytotoxic CD8 clonotypes in ibrutinib-treated CLL. The wider study: Over 10 relapsed/refractory, roughly 15 treatment-naive; 17 IGHV unmutated. Response samples were taken after a median of around twelve months on treatment, range 6 to 36.

Clones were sequenced by immunoSEQ multiplex PCR, and TCRdb holds only the in-frame ones, with some missing. This table has approximately 280,000 clones, roughly three quarters appearing once. This clone showed up just a few times. Germline V CDR1 and CDR2: MNHNY, SVGAGI (reference sequence). The CDR3 extends over 14 amino acids. V shed 4 bases and J shed 0 bases, with 10 bases lying between them. This sequence joins TRBV6-6 and TRBJ2-7; tentatively, D is TRBD2 (5 bases). This receptor was taken from a human donor with chronic lymphocytic leukemia. The source material was PBMCs, sampled at disease progression, from a patient treated with ibrutinib. CDR3 DNA sequence: TGTGCCAGCAGTTTCAGGACTCTCTCCTACGAGCAGTACTTC. It specifies CASSFRTLSYEQYF.